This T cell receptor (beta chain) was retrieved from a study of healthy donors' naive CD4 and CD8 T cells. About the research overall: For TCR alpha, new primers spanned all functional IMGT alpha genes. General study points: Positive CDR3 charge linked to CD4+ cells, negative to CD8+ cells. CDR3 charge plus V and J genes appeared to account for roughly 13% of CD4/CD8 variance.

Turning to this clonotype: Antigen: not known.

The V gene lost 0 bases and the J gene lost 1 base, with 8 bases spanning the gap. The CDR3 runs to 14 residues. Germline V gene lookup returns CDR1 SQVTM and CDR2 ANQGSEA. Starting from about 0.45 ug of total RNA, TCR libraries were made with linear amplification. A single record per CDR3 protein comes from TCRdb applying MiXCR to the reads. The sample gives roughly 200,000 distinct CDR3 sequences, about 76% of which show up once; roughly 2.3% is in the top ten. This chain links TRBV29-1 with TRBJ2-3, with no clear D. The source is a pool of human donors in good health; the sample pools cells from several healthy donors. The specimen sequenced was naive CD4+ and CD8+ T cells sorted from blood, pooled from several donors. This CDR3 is CSVEEGIGTDTQYF. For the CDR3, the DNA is TGCAGCGTTGAAGAGGGCATAGGCACAGATACGCAGTATTTT.